The entry below describes one T cell receptor (beta chain). The data were taken from a study of blood T cell repertoires in COVID-19. About the study: The origin of the acute and convalescent COVID-19 samples was the United States, Italy and Spain. The analysed material was cDNA or gDNA that came from T cells, B-cell-depleted T cells, or PBMCs.

Original data processing: It was from reference gene primer amplification that nucleated cell counts were estimated. Method: immunoSEQ multiplex PCR; TCRdb's copy keeps in-frame clones and lacks some. That table gives V, J and clone size, and the DNA gave D and trimming. This table holds fewer than 250,000 clones, around 83% found once. The CDR3 sequence is 14 residues long. Per germline, CDR1 SNHLY and CDR2 FYNNEI. V lost 4 bases, J lost 5 bases, and 12 bases lay in between. This clonotype originated in a man aged 40-55 years with acute or convalescent COVID-19. Material: peripheral blood. The chain couples TRBV2 to TRBJ2-1; D perhaps matches TRBD1 (7 bases). CDR3 amino acids: CASSVQGGNNEQFF. The CDR3 nucleotides read TGTGCCAGCAGTGTCCAGGGGGGTAACAATGAGCAGTTCTTC. Combining the CDR3 with reference TRBV2 and TRBJ2-1 gives the whole variable domain EPEVTQTPSHQVTQMGQEVILRCVPISNHLYFYWYRQILGQKVEFLVSFYNNEISEKSEIFDDQFSVERPDGSNFTLKIRSTKLEDSAMYFCASSVQGGNNEQFFGPGTRLTVL.